The entry that follows covers one TCR beta chain sequence. Its antigen remains unknown. Unmatched junction bases numbered 6, after V lost 7 bases and J lost 8 bases. This CDR3 is 11 amino acids long. The germline V gene has CDR1 SQVTM and CDR2 ANQGSEA. The entry originates in a study of regulatory T cells in long-lasting Graves disease. Regarding the study as a whole: Peripheral blood, not thyroid tissue, was the sole material studied.

Indicated time point: newly diagnosed GD, antithyroid drugs for less than 3 months. Construction of the TCR library relied on RNA isolated from PBMCs. Construction of TCR beta libraries relied on iRepertoire HTBI primers and on Arm-PCR targeting CDR3 regions. TCRdb used MiXCR to reprocess the multiplex PCR reads, holding one entry per CDR3 protein. The sample holds 680,000 or so distinct CDR3 sequences; around 15% are singletons and the top ten take 15% to 20%. These data are also associated with another study on T cells in Graves' hyperthyroidism and ophthalmopathy. As that report states: HTBI primers were employed in a first-round RT-PCR of the TCR CDR3.

The chain recombines TRBV29-1 with TRBJ1-2; TRBD1 matches 8 bases. The specimen comprised peripheral blood mononuclear cells (PBMCs), sampled at new diagnosis, from a patient treated with antithyroid drugs. The TCR sequence derives from a woman aged 25 to 39 with Graves disease. The CDR3 region is CSAGQGGGYTF. In DNA form, the CDR3 reads TGCAGCGCTGGACAGGGTGGGGGCTACACCTTC.